A single sample is the source of the 28 T cell receptor beta chains below, sequenced in a study of vaccination and CD4 T cells after COVID-19. These receptors' targets are unknown. Treatment: approximately nine-day PBMC culture with coronavirus spike peptide pools or control peptides (ViraFEST assay). With the Oncomine TCR Beta short-read assay, DNA from cultured CD4+ T cells was sequenced. MiXCR, applied by TCRdb to the PCR reads, yields one record per CDR3 protein. The sample lists some 15,000 distinct CDR3 sequences; 26% were seen once. The sequencing input was cultured CD4+ T cells from blood. The receptors come from a human donor with COVID-19.

The chain employs TRBV18 and TRBJ2-3; D perhaps matches TRBD1 (5 bases). The germline CDR1 and CDR2 sequences are KGHSH and LQKENI. V was trimmed by 3 bases and J by 0 bases, leaving 13 bases between them. The CDR3 is made up of 16 amino acids. DNA for the CDR3: TGTGCCAGCTCACCTGTAGGGGCGTCTAGCACAGATACGCAGTATTTT. Protein: CASSPVGASSTDTQYF.

The chain recombines TRBV28 with TRBJ2-5, with D maybe TRBD2 (6 bases). Per the germline V gene, CDR1 is MDHEN and CDR2 is SYDVKM. V lost 6 bases and J lost 5, with 13 bases in between. This CDR3 is built from 13 residues. For the CDR3, the DNA is TGTGCCAGCAGACTCGGGACTGGCGAGACCCAGTACTTC. As protein: CASRLGTGETQYF.

The CDR3 nucleotides read TGTGCCAGCAGCCCGGTCCGGACAGGAAAAAACTCTGGGGCCAACGTCCTGACTTTC. Residues: CASSPVRTGKNSGANVLTF. The rearrangement links TRBV7-3 to TRBJ2-6; 7 bases fit TRBD1. Per the germline V gene, CDR1 is SGHTA and CDR2 is FQGTGA. The CDR3 is 19 residues long. V lost 5 bases, J lost 0 bases, and 13 bases stayed unmatched. Based on the CDR3 plus reference TRBV7-3 and TRBJ2-6, the full variable domain is GAGVSQTPSNKVTEKGKYVELRCDPISGHTALYWYRQSLGQGPEFLIYFQGTGAADDSGLPNDRFFAVRPEGSVSTLKIQRTERGDSAVYLCASSPVRTGKNSGANVLTFGAGSRLTVL.

This chain connects TRBV7-8 to TRBJ2-5, with TRBD1 as a possible D gene (6 bases). Trimming cost V 4 bases and J 10 bases, with 16 bases left between them. The length of the CDR3 is 13 residues. Per the germline V gene, CDR1 is SGHVS and CDR2 is FQNEAQ. This CDR3 is CASSSRQAMVQYF. The DNA of the CDR3 is TGTGCCAGCAGCTCCCGACAGGCGATGGTCCAGTACTTC.

This sequence joins TRBV5-8 and TRBJ2-7; 8 nucleotides agree with TRBD1. Trimming cost V 2 bases and J 2 bases; bases outside gene matches: 3. This CDR3 has 14 residues. Germline V lookup: CDR1 SGHTS, CDR2 YDEGEE. CDR3 sequence (DNA): TGTGCCAGCAGCTTTGGCAGGGGGCCCTACGAGCAGTACTTC. It encodes CASSFGRGPYEQYF.

The CDR3 sequence: CASRRLGGADNTQYF. In nucleotides, the CDR3 is TGTGCCAGCAGACGGCTGGGGGGGGCCGACAATACGCAGTATTTT. The chain joins TRBV12-3 or TRBV12-4 to TRBJ2-3, with TRBD2 as a possible D gene (7 bases). The V gene lost 6 bases and the J gene lost 7 bases, with 20 bases spanning the gap. CDR3 length: 15 residues.

The chain recombines TRBV5-8 with TRBJ1-6; D is unresolved. From germline, CDR1 is SGHTS and CDR2 YDEGEE. Trimming removed 1 base from V and 10 bases from J, with 12 bases in between. CDR3 length: 14 amino acids. The CDR3 DNA is TGTGCCAGCAGCTTGCTAGGAGGAGGCTCACCCCTCCACTTT. Translated, it gives CASSLLGGGSPLHF.

Judged by abundance, this clonotype is large. The chain links TRBV11-3 to TRBJ1-2, with TRBD1 matching 7 bases. CDR1 and CDR2 from the germline V gene are SGHNT and YENEEA. The CDR3 length is 15 residues. V dropped 5 bases and J dropped 0; count of bases not matched to a gene: 6. The CDR3 coding sequence is TGTGCCAGCAGCCCCAACAGGGGAGCTAACTATGGCTACACCTTC. Its protein product is CASSPNRGANYGYTF.

This clonotype was seen more than once but under ten times. Because the CDR3's place on the DNA is in doubt, the DNA is left out and the CDR3 is given as listed by TCRdb. This chain uses TRBV20-1 with TRBJ1-1; the D call of TRBD1 is as the table states it, not checked on the DNA. The length of the CDR3 is 15 amino acids, counting both ends. Germline lookup yields CDR1 DFQATT and CDR2 SNEGSKA (reference sequence). CDR3 in amino acids: CSVRRRDRVNTEAFF.

The DNA for the CDR3 is TGTGCCAGCAAGTTTGTCAGCCAAGAGACCCAGTACTTC. It yields the protein CASKFVSQETQYF. The chain joins TRBV6-1 to TRBJ2-5, with D hard to call. CDR1 is MNHNS, CDR2 SASEGT, per germline. With 7 bases removed from V and 1 base from J, the gap between germline ends came to 10 bases. CDR3 length: 13 amino acids.

This clonotype was seen more than once but under ten times. V gene TRBV20-1 combines with J gene TRBJ2-3, with TRBD1 matching 8 bases. V lost 1 base and J lost 1; bases outside the gene matches: 7. The length of the CDR3 is 16 residues. Per the germline V gene, CDR1 is DFQATT and CDR2 is SNEGSKA (reference sequence). The CDR3 region is CSARVRGTGGTDTQYF. Here the CDR3 DNA reads TGCAGTGCTAGAGTACGGGGGACAGGCGGCACAGATACGCAGTATTTT.

The genes are TRBV3-1 and TRBJ1-2; D is unresolved. There are 11 residues in the CDR3. Deletions cut 3 bases from V and 6 bases from J, with 5 bases between. In germline, CDR1 is LGHDT, CDR2 YNNKEL (reference sequence). This CDR3 is CASSQAHGYTF. CDR3 DNA: TGTGCCAGCAGCCAGGCTCATGGCTACACCTTC.

This chain's CDR3 is CASSAKKTTSGNTIYF. The CDR3 nucleotides read TGTGCCAGCAGCGCCAAAAAAACGACCTCTGGAAACACCATATATTTT. The chain is built from TRBV4-2 and TRBJ1-3; D unclear. Germline V gene sequence: CDR1 LGHNA, CDR2 YNFKEQ. V was cut by 5 bases and J by 0 bases, with 14 bases left in between. The CDR3 spans 16 residues.

By its share, this clonotype is medium-sized. The chain links TRBV27 to TRBJ1-5, with D hard to call. Germline CDR1 MNHEY, CDR2 SMNVEV (reference sequence). Trimming took 5 bases from V and 5 from J, leaving 7 bases between them. This CDR3 comprises 12 residues. CDR3 sequence: CASSPTDQPQHF. The CDR3 DNA reads TGTGCCAGCAGTCCGACCGATCAGCCCCAGCATTTT.

The CDR3 nucleotides are TGTGCCAGCAGTTTAAGGGTCAGGGTCATGAACACTGAAGCTTTCTTT. This sequence encodes CASSLRVRVMNTEAFF. The chain recombines TRBV12-3 or TRBV12-4 with TRBJ1-1, with a possible D match to TRBD1 (5 bases). The V end lost 2 bases, the J end lost 0 bases, and 13 bases lay between the germline ends. The CDR3 is made up of 16 amino acids.

This clonotype was found a few times. The genes are TRBV20-1 and TRBJ2-2, with 10 bases lining up with TRBD2. Germline assignment: CDR1 DFQATT and CDR2 SNEGSKA (reference sequence). V shed 6 bases, J shed 4 bases, and the junction held 2 bases outside the gene matches. This CDR3 has 13 residues. In DNA form, the CDR3 reads TGCAGTGCCAGCGGGGGGGGCACCGGGGAGCTGTTTTTT. Its translation: CSASGGGTGELFF.

The rearrangement uses TRBV6-2 or TRBV6-3 and TRBJ1-1, with no clear D. The CDR3 length is 15 residues. V lost 7 bases, J lost 3 bases, and 18 bases lay in between. From germline, CDR1 is MNHEY and CDR2 SVGEGT. CDR3 DNA: TGTGCCAGCACTCCACCCCCGGGGAGGGACACTGAAGCTTTCTTT. This sequence encodes CASTPPPGRDTEAFF.

V is TRBV15 and J is TRBJ2-3; D perhaps matches TRBD1 (5 bases). V was cut by 0 bases and J by 1 base, with 11 bases left in between. Per the germline V gene, CDR1 is LNHNV and CDR2 is YYDKDF (reference sequence). This CDR3 has 16 residues. The CDR3 sequence: CATSRDGARGTDTQYF. The CDR3 DNA sequence: TGTGCCACCAGCAGAGATGGAGCCAGGGGCACAGATACGCAGTATTTT.

J is TRBJ2-7 and V is TRBV20-1, with 7 bases fitting TRBD1. The length of the CDR3 is 14 residues. Germline lookup yields CDR1 DFQATT and CDR2 SNEGSKA (reference sequence). V gave up 5 bases and J gave up 5 bases; unmatched junction bases: 12. The CDR3 DNA reads TGCAGTGCTCCAAGGGGGCAGGGGTGGAACGAGCAGTACTTC. The encoded protein is CSAPRGQGWNEQYF.

This sequence joins TRBV7-3 and TRBJ2-1; the match to TRBD1 covers 12 bases. The CDR3 sequence is 13 residues long. Germline CDR1 SGHTA, CDR2 FQGTGA. V trimming: 5 bases; J trimming: 9 bases; junction bases outside the gene matches: 2. CDR3 DNA: TGTGCCAGCAGCCCGGGACAGGGGGCTGAGCAGTTCTTC. The encoded protein is CASSPGQGAEQFF.

The V gene is TRBV7-2, the J gene TRBJ1-1, with a possible D match to TRBD1 (5 bases). Germline CDR1 and CDR2: SGHTA and FQGNSA. The CDR3 is 15 amino acids. With 0 bases removed from V and 4 bases from J, the gap between germline ends came to 12 bases. CDR3 DNA: TGTGCCAGCAGCTTAGCGTCTCTCGGGGGCACTGAAGCTTTCTTT. Translating gives CASSLASLGGTEAFF.

The rearrangement uses TRBV10-1 and TRBJ2-2, with D tentatively TRBD1 (6 bases). Between the trimmed V and J ends, which lost 6 bases and 1 base, there was a span of 12 bases. Germline loops: CDR1 WNHNN, CDR2 SYGVQD (reference sequence). This CDR3 has 15 residues. The CDR3 sequence: CASSTGTKNTGELFF. The DNA for the CDR3 is TGCGCCAGCAGCACCGGGACAAAGAACACCGGGGAGCTGTTTTTT.

This clonotype has more than one count but fewer than ten. The rearrangement uses TRBV30 and TRBJ1-4; tentatively, D is TRBD1 (6 bases). The V end was cut by 4 bases, the J end by 7 bases, with 19 bases between. This CDR3 spans 15 amino acids. CDR1 and CDR2 from the germline V gene are GTSNPN and SVGIG (reference sequence). The CDR3, as DNA: TGTGCCTGGACTTCCCGGGACATATCTTTTGAAAAACTGTTTTTT. Encoded protein: CAWTSRDISFEKLFF.

This clonotype was recorded once. J is TRBJ2-1 and V is TRBV30; D may correspond to TRBD1 or TRBD2 (5 bases each). The V end lost 4 bases, the J end lost 0 bases, and 7 bases lay between the germline ends. From germline, CDR1 is GTSNPN and CDR2 SVGIG (reference sequence). CDR3 length: 13 residues. The CDR3 nucleotides read TGTGCCTGGACAGGGAGCTCCTACAATGAGCAGTTCTTC. Translating gives CAWTGSSYNEQFF. Variable domain in full (rest from reference TRBV30 and TRBJ2-1): SQTIHQWPATLVQPVGSPLSLECTVEGTSNPNLYWYRQAAGRGLQLLFYSVGIGQISSEVPQNLSASRPQDRQFILSSKKLLLSDSGFYLCAWTGSSYNEQFFGPGTRLTVL.

This clonotype has just a few counts. V and J are TRBV12-3 or TRBV12-4 and TRBJ2-3, with 9 positions matching TRBD1. After removal of 5 bases from V and 3 bases from J, the junction contained 6 bases not matched to a gene. The CDR3 extends over 15 amino acids. CDR3 residues: CASSLGTGRTDTQYF. The CDR3, as DNA: TGTGCCAGCAGTCTCGGGACAGGGCGGACAGATACGCAGTATTTT.

The genes are TRBV7-2 and TRBJ2-7, with unresolved D. Per germline, CDR1 SGHTA and CDR2 FQGNSA. Trimming left V 8 bases short and J 0 bases short, with 14 bases between. The length of the CDR3 is 14 residues. The CDR3 here is CASAYGGSSYEQYF. Here the CDR3 DNA reads TGTGCCAGCGCTTATGGCGGAAGCTCCTACGAGCAGTACTTC. Supplemented by reference TRBV7-2 and TRBJ2-7, the full variable domain reads GAGVSQSPSNKVTEKGKDVELRCDPISGHTALYWYRQSLGQGLEFLIYFQGNSAPDKSGLPSDRFSAERTGGSVSTLTIQRTQQEDSAVYLCASAYGGSSYEQYFGPGTRLTVT.

V and J are TRBV11-3 and TRBJ2-2; TRBD2 is a possible D gene (5 bases). V lost 7 bases and J 1 base, leaving 13 bases between the germline ends. The CDR3 is made up of 15 amino acids. Germline-derived CDR1 and CDR2 are SGHNT and YENEEA. The CDR3 DNA follows: TGTGCCAGCACCAACCAGGCGGGGAACACCGGGGAGCTGTTTTTT. Translated, it gives CASTNQAGNTGELFF.

The rearrangement joins TRBV19 to TRBJ2-7, with D hard to call. The CDR3 sequence is 14 residues long. V was trimmed by 2 bases and J by 2 bases, leaving 10 bases between them. Per the germline V gene, CDR1 is LNHDA and CDR2 is SQIVND (reference sequence). The CDR3 DNA reads TGTGCCAGTAGTATAAGCCTAGGCCCCTACGAGCAGTACTTC. As protein: CASSISLGPYEQYF.